Shown below are 13 T cell receptor beta chains from a single sample sequenced in a study of blood T cell repertoires in COVID-19. This table comes from immunoSEQ multiplex PCR, and its TCRdb copy is limited to in-frame clones, with some not included. Counted here are more than 95,000 clones, 89% occurring once; the ten biggest clones make up about 4%. Sequencing was carried out using peripheral blood. The receptors originated from a woman in her sixties or seventies with acute or convalescent COVID-19.

The V and J genes are TRBV20-1 and TRBJ2-5, with TRBD2 matching 7 bases. J was trimmed by 4 bases and V by 4 bases; bases with no gene match: 9. Germline V gene sequence: CDR1 DFQATT, CDR2 SNEGSKA (reference sequence). CDR3 length equals 14 residues. The CDR3 spells CSATERDKGETQYF. The DNA for the CDR3 is TGCAGTGCTACTGAGCGGGATAAGGGAGAGACCCAGTACTTC.

The chain carries TRBV18 and TRBJ2-7; D may be TRBD1 (6 bases). Trimming took 3 bases from V and 2 from J, leaving 11 bases between them. The CDR3 sequence is 14 residues long. Germline V gene data show CDR1 as KGHSH and CDR2 as LQKENI. This CDR3 reads CASSPATGTYEQYF. CDR3 nucleotides: TGTGCCAGCTCACCGGCGACAGGAACCTACGAGCAGTACTTC.

A single count supports this clone. The chain carries TRBV18 and TRBJ2-5, with D uncertain. The V end lost 3 bases, the J end lost 4 bases, and 21 bases lay between the germline ends. The germline V gene encodes CDR1 KGHSH and CDR2 LQKENI. The CDR3 spans 17 residues. In nucleotides, the CDR3 is TGTGCCAGCTCACCCGTTACAGTTTTATCCCGCCCAGAGACCCAGTACTTC. Protein sequence: CASSPVTVLSRPETQYF.

The sample holds one count of this clone. V gene TRBV6-5 combines with J gene TRBJ1-1; TRBD1 matches 7 bases. CDR1 is MNHEY, CDR2 SVGAGI, per germline. CDR3 size: 15 residues. The ends lost 7 bases at V and 1 base at J; junction bases unmatched: 9. The CDR3 DNA follows: TGTGCCAGCACCGAACAGGGGCCCTCGAACACTGAAGCTTTCTTT. It encodes CASTEQGPSNTEAFF.

The CDR3 bases are TGTGCCAGCACGGGGAGGTACACTGAAGCTTTCTTT. The encoded protein is CASTGRYTEAFF. The V gene is TRBV6-6, the J gene TRBJ1-1; D is unclear. Germline-derived CDR1 and CDR2 are MNHNY and SVGAGI (reference sequence). The CDR3 covers 12 residues. Trimming left V 7 bases short and J 3 bases short, with 9 bases between.

The chain carries TRBV18 and TRBJ1-1, with D unclear. The V end lost 3 bases, the J end lost 3 bases, and 5 bases lay between the germline ends. Looked up from germline, CDR1 is KGHSH and CDR2 is LQKENI. There are 12 residues in the CDR3. The CDR3 region has the DNA TGTGCCAGCTCACCTACGGACACTGAAGCTTTCTTT. Translation: CASSPTDTEAFF. Full variable domain (remainder filled in from reference TRBV18 and TRBJ1-1): NAGVMQNPRHLVRRRGQEARLRCSPMKGHSHVYWYRQLPEEGLKFMVYLQKENIIDESGMPKERFSAEFPKEGPSILRIQQVVRGDSAAYFCASSPTDTEAFFGQGTRLTVV.

The chain employs TRBV6-2 or TRBV6-3 and TRBJ2-3, with a possible D match to TRBD1 (6 bases). The CDR3 is 15 amino acids. From germline, CDR1 is MNHEY and CDR2 SVGEGT. The V and J ends lost 6 bases and 0 bases respectively, with 13 bases between them. In nucleotides, the CDR3 is TGTGCCAGCAGCCTCCGAGGACAGAGCACAGATACGCAGTATTTT. This sequence encodes CASSLRGQSTDTQYF.

This clone was counted a single time. V gene TRBV5-8 combines with J gene TRBJ1-5; 7 bases match TRBD1. The CDR3 loop spans 12 amino acids. V lost 1 base, J lost 13 bases, and 5 bases stayed unmatched. Germline values: CDR1 SGHTS, CDR2 YDEGEE. The CDR3 loop is CASSLPSGQQHF. CDR3 coding DNA: TGTGCCAGCAGCTTGCCCTCGGGACAGCAGCATTTT.

The CDR3 DNA is TGTGCCAGCAGTTTCTCGTTGGGAAACACCATATATTTT. Amino acid sequence: CASSFSLGNTIYF. The rearrangement uses TRBV2 and TRBJ1-3, with D unclear. Germline-derived CDR1 and CDR2 are SNHLY and FYNNEI. Between the trimmed V and J ends, which lost 5 bases and 4 bases, there was a span of 9 bases. The CDR3 contains 13 residues.

The chain couples TRBV29-1 to TRBJ2-7, with TRBD2 as a possible D gene (7 bases). CDR1 is SQVTM and CDR2 is ANQGSEA in the germline V gene. The CDR3 runs 13 residues. The V end was cut by 4 bases, the J end by 0 bases, with 10 bases between. The CDR3 reads CSVGGGVSYEQYF. In DNA, the CDR3 is TGCAGCGTTGGAGGGGGGGTCTCCTACGAGCAGTACTTC.

This clone has only one observation. The chain is built from TRBV7-9 and TRBJ1-6, with TRBD1 matching 8 bases. Germline V gives CDR1 SEHNR, CDR2 FQNEAQ (reference sequence). With V trimmed by 4 bases and J by 6 bases, 8 bases remained unmatched. The CDR3 consists of 16 residues. This chain's CDR3 is CASSSAQGASNSPLHF. The CDR3 nucleotides are TGTGCCAGCAGCTCAGCGCAGGGGGCAAGTAATTCACCCCTCCACTTT.

The chain couples TRBV18 to TRBJ2-3; 7 positions agree with TRBD2. The CDR3 covers 13 residues. The junction had 3 bases not matched to a gene; V was cut back by 3 bases and J by 6 bases. CDR1 KGHSH and CDR2 LQKENI come from the germline V gene. CDR3 protein: CASSPGGPDTQYF. CDR3 in DNA: TGTGCCAGCTCACCGGGAGGGCCTGATACGCAGTATTTT.

In DNA, the CDR3 is TGTGCCAGCAGCTGGGGACTAGCGGGATCCACCGGGGAGCTGTTTTTT. The encoded protein is CASSWGLAGSTGELFF. The chain has TRBV5-4 and TRBJ2-2, with TRBD2 matching 13 bases. Germline CDR1 is SGHNT and CDR2 is YYREEE (reference sequence). The V segment lost 3 bases and the J segment 4 bases; nucleotides outside the gene matches: 3. The CDR3 runs 16 residues.